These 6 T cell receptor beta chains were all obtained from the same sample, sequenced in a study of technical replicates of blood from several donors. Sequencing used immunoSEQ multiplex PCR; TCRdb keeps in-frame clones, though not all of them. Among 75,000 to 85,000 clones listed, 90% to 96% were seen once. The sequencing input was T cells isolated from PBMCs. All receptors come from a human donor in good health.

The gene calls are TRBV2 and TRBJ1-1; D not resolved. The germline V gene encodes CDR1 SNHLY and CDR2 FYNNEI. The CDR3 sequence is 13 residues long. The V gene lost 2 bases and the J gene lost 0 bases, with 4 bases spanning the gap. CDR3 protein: CASSEIMNTEAFF. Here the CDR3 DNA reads TGTGCCAGCAGTGAAATCATGAACACTGAAGCTTTCTTT. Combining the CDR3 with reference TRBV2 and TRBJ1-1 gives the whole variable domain EPEVTQTPSHQVTQMGQEVILRCVPISNHLYFYWYRQILGQKVEFLVSFYNNEISEKSEIFDDQFSVERPDGSNFTLKIRSTKLEDSAMYFCASSEIMNTEAFFGQGTRLTVV.

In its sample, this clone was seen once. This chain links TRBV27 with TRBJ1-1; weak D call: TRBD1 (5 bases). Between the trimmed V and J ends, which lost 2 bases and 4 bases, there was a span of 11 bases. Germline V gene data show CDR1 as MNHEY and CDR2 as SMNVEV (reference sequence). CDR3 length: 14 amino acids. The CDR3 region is CASSLTQGLTEAFF. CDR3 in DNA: TGTGCCAGCAGTTTAACGCAGGGTCTCACTGAAGCTTTCTTT.

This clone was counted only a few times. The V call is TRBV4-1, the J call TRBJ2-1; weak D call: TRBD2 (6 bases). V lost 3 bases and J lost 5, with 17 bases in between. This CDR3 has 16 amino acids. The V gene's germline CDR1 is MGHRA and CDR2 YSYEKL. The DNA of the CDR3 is TGCGCCAGCAGCCAGATCCTAATGCGGGATAACAATGAGCAGTTCTTC. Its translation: CASSQILMRDNNEQFF.

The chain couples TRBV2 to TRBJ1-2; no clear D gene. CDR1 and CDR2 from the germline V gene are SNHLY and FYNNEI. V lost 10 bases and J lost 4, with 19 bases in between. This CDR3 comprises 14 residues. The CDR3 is CAILEVAASYGYTF. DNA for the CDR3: TGTGCCATCTTGGAGGTCGCGGCATCCTATGGCTACACCTTC.

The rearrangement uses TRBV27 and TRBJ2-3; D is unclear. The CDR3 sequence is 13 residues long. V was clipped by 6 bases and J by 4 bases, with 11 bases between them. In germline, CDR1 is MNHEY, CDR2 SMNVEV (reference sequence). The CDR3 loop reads CASRMTFADTQYF. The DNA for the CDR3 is TGTGCCAGCAGAATGACATTCGCAGATACGCAGTATTTT.

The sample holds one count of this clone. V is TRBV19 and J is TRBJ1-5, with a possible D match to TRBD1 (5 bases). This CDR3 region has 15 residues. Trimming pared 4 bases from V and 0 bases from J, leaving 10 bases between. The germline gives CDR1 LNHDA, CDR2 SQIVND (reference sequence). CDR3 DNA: TGTGCCAGTAGTACGCAGGGTATTAGCAATCAGCCCCAGCATTTT. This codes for CASSTQGISNQPQHF.